These 27 T cell receptor beta chains originate from one sample sequenced in a study of breast tumors, draining lymph nodes, adjacent tissues. TCRdb fed the multiplex PCR reads into MiXCR, producing one record per CDR3 protein. Here the sample spans about 230,000 distinct CDR3 sequences, 32% being singletons. The lymph nodes were axillary draining lymph nodes from breast cancer patients. Sequencing was performed on axillary lymph node tissue. These receptors originate from a female donor with breast cancer. Some clones in this sample may be carry-over from other donors' samples.

This clonotype was seen many times. This sequence joins TRBV4-1 and TRBJ2-6; TRBD2 aligns across 11 bases. CDR3 length: 17 residues. Germline trimming cut 6 bases from V and 4 bases from J; bases unmatched to any gene: 8. CDR1 and CDR2 from the germline V gene are MGHRA and YSYEKL. DNA for the CDR3: TGCGCCAGCAGAACCGTAGCGGGAGGGAGAGGGGCCAACGTCCTGACTTTC. This codes for CASRTVAGGRGANVLTF.

This clonotype has ten or more counts. The V and J genes are TRBV6-5 and TRBJ2-1, with D perhaps TRBD1 (6 bases). Germline V gives CDR1 MNHEY, CDR2 SVGAGI. This CDR3 spans 15 amino acids. V was cut by 2 bases and J by 2 bases, with 10 bases left in between. CDR3 nucleotides: TGTGCCAGCAGTTACAGTCAGGGGACCTACAATGAGCAGTTCTTC. It encodes CASSYSQGTYNEQFF.

This clonotype was counted many times. The V call is TRBV12-3 or TRBV12-4, the J call TRBJ2-4; 10 nucleotides agree with TRBD2. With 6 bases clipped from V and 3 bases from J, the junction kept 17 bases outside the gene matches. The CDR3 has 19 amino acids. CDR3: CASSLSTSSGRALKNIQYF. Written as DNA, the CDR3 is TGTGCCAGCAGCCTGTCAACTTCGAGCGGGAGGGCTCTCAAAAACATTCAGTACTTC.

This clonotype was found many times. The V call is TRBV7-6, the J call TRBJ2-3; 9 bases map to TRBD2. The CDR3 is 17 residues long. With 1 base clipped from V and 0 bases from J, the junction kept 5 bases outside the gene matches. Germline V CDR1 and CDR2: SGHVS, FNYEAQ. The CDR3 reads CASSLDGGRASTDTQYF. CDR3 sequence (DNA): TGTGCCAGCAGCTTAGATGGCGGGAGGGCTAGCACAGATACGCAGTATTTT.

This clonotype was found many times. The chain combines TRBV5-1 with TRBJ2-1; weak D call: TRBD2 (6 bases). CDR1 is SGHRS and CDR2 is YFSETQ in the germline V gene. Trimming pared 2 bases from V and 5 bases from J, leaving 14 bases between. This CDR3 has 15 amino acids. In DNA, the CDR3 is TGCGCCAGCAGCTTCACCGGGACTCCAAACAATGAGCAGTTCTTC. This codes for CASSFTGTPNNEQFF.

In this sample, this clonotype turned up many times. J is TRBJ2-7 and V is TRBV29-1, with unresolved D. The CDR3 runs 12 residues. Germline V gives CDR1 SQVTM, CDR2 ANQGSEA. Trimming removed 6 bases at V and 3 bases at J, with 12 bases between. The CDR3 is CSVRDHFYEQYF. In DNA, the CDR3 is TGCAGCGTGAGAGATCACTTCTACGAGCAGTACTTC.

This clonotype was observed at least ten times. The chain is built from TRBV12-3 or TRBV12-4 and TRBJ2-2; D gene unclear. V was shortened by 3 bases and J by 1 base, with 6 bases between the two germline ends. CDR3 size: 14 residues. The CDR3 DNA reads as TGTGCCAGCAGTTTCGGGCAGAACACCGGGGAGCTGTTTTTT. Translated: CASSFGQNTGELFF.

The rearrangement joins TRBV19 to TRBJ1-1, with 7 nucleotides matching TRBD1. After removal of 7 bases from V and 6 bases from J, the junction contained 11 bases not matched to a gene. The germline V gene encodes CDR1 LNHDA and CDR2 SQIVND (reference sequence). This CDR3 has 14 residues. The CDR3, as DNA: TGTGCCAGTACCCCTGGGACAGTCTCGGCTGAAGCTTTCTTT. Residues: CASTPGTVSAEAFF.

This clonotype has more than one count but fewer than ten. This may stem from a read error, because a much larger clone lies one nucleotide away. The chain recombines TRBV20-1 with TRBJ1-3; no clear D gene. The CDR3 has 15 amino acids. The germline V gene encodes CDR1 DFQATT and CDR2 SNEGSKA (reference sequence). CDR3 protein: CSATRGGRSGDTIYF. Here the CDR3 DNA reads TGCAGTGCTACGCGGGGAGGGCGCTCTGGAGACACCATATATTTT.

This clonotype occurred many times. The rearrangement links TRBV4-3 to TRBJ2-7; 8 nucleotides align to TRBD2. V gave up 0 bases and J gave up 2 bases; unmatched junction bases: 6. The CDR3 spans 16 residues. Germline CDR1 reads LGHNA; CDR2 reads YSLEER. CDR3: CASSQDLVGRAYEQYF. The CDR3 region has the DNA TGCGCCAGCAGCCAAGATCTTGTCGGGAGGGCCTACGAGCAGTACTTC.

This clonotype was seen at least ten times. The chain links TRBV18 to TRBJ1-5; D gene ambiguous. V was pared by 3 bases and J by 1 base, with 4 bases between. Per the germline V gene, CDR1 is KGHSH and CDR2 is LQKENI. The CDR3 runs to 13 residues. This CDR3 is CASSPGSNQPQHF. The CDR3 nucleotides are TGTGCCAGCTCACCGGGGAGCAATCAGCCCCAGCATTTT.

This clonotype has only a few counts. Because the CDR3 is missing its conserved closing phenylalanine or tryptophan, this is likely a read error. J is TRBJ2-5 and V is TRBV9; 10 nucleotides align to TRBD1. With 3 bases clipped from V and 5 bases from J, the junction kept 1 base outside the gene matches. Germline V gene data show CDR1 as SGDLS and CDR2 as YYNGEE. This CDR3 has 13 residues. The CDR3 protein is CASSADRGETQYS. Written as DNA, the CDR3 is TGTGCCAGCAGCGCGGACAGGGGGGAGACCCAGTACTCC.

About this clonotype: Since a much larger clone is just one base distant, this may be a read error. The chain carries TRBV20-1 and TRBJ2-7; 8 bases map to TRBD1. V was clipped by 0 bases and J by 6 bases; unmatched bases: 7. Germline CDR1 is DFQATT and CDR2 is SNEGSKA (reference sequence). This CDR3 is built from 14 residues. CDR3 nucleotide sequence: TGCAGTGCTAGAGATAAAGGACAGGGAGCCGAGCAGTACTTC. Translation gives CSARDKGQGAEQYF.

This chain links TRBV3-1 with TRBJ1-1; D is uncertain. From germline, CDR1 is LGHDT and CDR2 YNNKEL (reference sequence). This CDR3 has 13 amino acids. The V end lost 7 bases, the J end lost 6 bases, and 15 bases lay between the germline ends. The CDR3 spells CASTPAVGSEAFF. The CDR3 DNA sequence: TGTGCCAGCACCCCGGCAGTGGGGTCTGAAGCTTTCTTT.

V is TRBV5-1 and J is TRBJ2-5; 7 nucleotides line up with TRBD1. This CDR3 contains 14 residues. CDR1 and CDR2 from the germline V gene are SGHRS and YFSETQ. V gave up 3 bases and J gave up 8 bases; unmatched junction bases: 10. The CDR3 loop reads CASSSYRGLDTQYF. The DNA of the CDR3 is TGCGCCAGCAGCTCCTACAGGGGCCTGGACACCCAGTACTTC.

Many counts were recorded for this clonotype. V and J are TRBV12-3 or TRBV12-4 and TRBJ1-3; 8 nucleotides agree with TRBD1. V lost 6 bases to trimming and J lost 3 bases; unmatched junction nucleotides: 4. The CDR3 is 14 residues long. DNA of the CDR3: TGTGCCAGCAGGGGGACAGGACTTGGAAACACCATATATTTT. It encodes CASRGTGLGNTIYF.

V gene TRBV28 combines with J gene TRBJ2-2; a possible D gene is TRBD2 (5 bases). Germline CDR1 MDHEN, CDR2 SYDVKM. This CDR3 has 14 residues. Trimming shortened V by 6 bases and J by 6 bases, and 14 bases separated the two germline ends. The CDR3 DNA reads TGTGCCAGCAGCCCTACTAGTCTCGCCGGGGAGCTGTTTTTT. This gives the protein CASSPTSLAGELFF.

The chain carries TRBV4-3 and TRBJ2-1, with 11 bases lining up with TRBD2. With 0 bases clipped from V and 9 bases from J, the junction kept 4 bases outside the gene matches. The V gene's germline CDR1 is LGHNA and CDR2 YSLEER. The CDR3 totals 15 residues. DNA for the CDR3: TGCGCCAGCAGCCAAGACCGTCTAGCGGGAGGTGAGCAGTTCTTC. This translates into CASSQDRLAGGEQFF.

As regards this clonotype: A much bigger clone sits one base away, suggesting this may be a read error. The CDR3 DNA reads as TGTGCCAGCAGGCCAGGGGCCGCCGGGGAGCTGTTTTTT. Its translation is CASRPGAAGELFF. This chain connects TRBV6-6 to TRBJ2-2; a weak D match, TRBD1 (6 bases). This CDR3 has 13 amino acids. The germline V gene encodes CDR1 MNHNY and CDR2 SVGAGI (reference sequence). V lost 6 bases, J lost 6 bases, and 11 bases lay in between.

This clonotype has at least ten counts. The chain couples TRBV7-8 to TRBJ2-7; tentatively, D is TRBD2 (6 bases). Germline-derived CDR1 and CDR2 are SGHVS and FQNEAQ. Trimming removed 5 bases at V and 2 bases at J, with 13 bases between. This CDR3 has 14 amino acids. CDR3 loop: CASSPRRVPYEQYF. CDR3 DNA sequence: TGTGCCAGCAGCCCGAGGAGGGTCCCCTACGAGCAGTACTTC.

This clonotype occurred many times. The chain carries TRBV2 and TRBJ2-6; D unclear. This CDR3 region has 13 residues. The germline CDR1 and CDR2 sequences are SNHLY and FYNNEI. V was cut by 10 bases and J by 1 base, with 8 bases left in between. Here the CDR3 DNA reads TGTGCCACGACCAGATCTGGGGCCAACGTCCTGACTTTC. Translating gives CATTRSGANVLTF.

This clonotype showed up many times. The chain employs TRBV9 and TRBJ2-7, with D possibly matching TRBD1 (6 bases). The CDR3 covers 18 residues. Germline loops: CDR1 SGDLS, CDR2 YYNGEE. V lost 3 bases and J lost 3, with 25 bases in between. CDR3 nucleotides: TGTGCCAGCAGCGCCGTACGACAGGTCCCAAAACCAAACTACGAGCAGTACTTC. This gives the protein CASSAVRQVPKPNYEQYF.

In its sample, this clonotype was seen many times. The chain is built from TRBV6-2 or TRBV6-3 and TRBJ1-6; TRBD1 aligns across 8 bases. Germline trimming cut 11 bases from V and 6 bases from J; bases unmatched to any gene: 6. The CDR3 contains 13 residues. From germline, CDR1 is MNHEY and CDR2 SVGEGT. The CDR3 DNA reads as TGTGCCCCCCGAGGGACAGGTAATTCACCCCTCCACTTT. The encoded protein is CAPRGTGNSPLHF.

Turning to this clonotype: With a much larger clone just one base away, this may be a read error. The chain uses TRBV18 and TRBJ1-2; D possibly corresponds to TRBD1 (5 bases). The CDR3 length is 15 residues. The germline V gene has CDR1 KGHSH and CDR2 LQKENI. V was cut by 2 bases and J by 6 bases, with 16 bases left in between. CDR3 DNA: TGTGCCAGCTCACCAAAACAGGTTTCGGACCATGGCTACACCTTC. Protein product: CASSPKQVSDHGYTF.

This clonotype appeared many times. The V gene is TRBV12-3 or TRBV12-4, the J gene TRBJ2-1; no firm D call. CDR3 size: 12 residues. V dropped 5 bases and J dropped 4 bases, with 6 bases sitting between them. DNA of the CDR3: TGTGCCAGCAGTCCGATATACAATGAGCAGTTCTTC. Residues: CASSPIYNEQFF.

Of note for this clonotype: This clone may be a read error of a much larger clone one base away. The chain joins TRBV9 to TRBJ2-1, with 9 positions matching TRBD2. The CDR3 runs 14 residues. CDR1 and CDR2 (germline): SGDLS, YYNGEE. CDR3 nucleotides: TGTGCCAGCAGCGCTCCGGGACTAGCCTCAGAGCAGTCCTTC. This codes for CASSAPGLASEQSF.

Regarding this clonotype: Compared with germline, one end of the junction differs, possibly owing to a read error. This rearrangement joins TRBV5-4 to TRBJ2-1; TRBD2 matches 15 bases. This CDR3 spans 16 amino acids. Germline V gene data show CDR1 as SGHNT and CDR2 as YYREEE (reference sequence). The CDR3 region is CASSLGGLAGGNEQSF. CDR3 coding DNA: TGTGCCAGCAGCCTGGGGGGACTAGCGGGAGGCAATGAGCAGTCCTTC.